This T cell receptor (beta chain) was identified in a study of blood T cell repertoires in COVID-19. Sequencing used immunoSEQ multiplex PCR; TCRdb keeps in-frame clones, though not all of them. There are around 180,000 clones in the sample; approximately 74% occur only once, and about 3% lies in the top ten. This receptor was identified in a woman of 80 years or more with acute or convalescent COVID-19. Sequenced material: peripheral blood.

The CDR3 DNA follows: TGTGCCAGAAGCTTGAAAAGGGGGACAGTTATAGCCAAAAACATTCAGTACTTC. This sequence encodes CARSLKRGTVIAKNIQYF. The genes are TRBV7-5 and TRBJ2-4; the table's D call, TRBD1, was not checked against the DNA. TRBV7-5 is a recognized pseudogene. CDR3 length: 18 residues.